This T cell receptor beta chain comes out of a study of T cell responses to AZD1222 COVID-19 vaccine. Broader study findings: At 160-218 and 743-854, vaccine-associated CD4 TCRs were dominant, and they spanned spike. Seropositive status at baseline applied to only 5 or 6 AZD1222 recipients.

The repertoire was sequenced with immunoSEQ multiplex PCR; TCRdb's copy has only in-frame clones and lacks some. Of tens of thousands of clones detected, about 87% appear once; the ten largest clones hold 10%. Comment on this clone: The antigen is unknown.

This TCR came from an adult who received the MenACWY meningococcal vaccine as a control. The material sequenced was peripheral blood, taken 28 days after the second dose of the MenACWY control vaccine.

The CDR3 DNA follows: TGTGCCAGCAGCGTACCCCGGGGGGACGGTAATGAAAAACTGTTTTTT. This encodes CASSVPRGDGNEKLFF. The chain combines TRBV11-2 with TRBJ1-4, with D possibly TRBD1 on 5 matching bases. Germline V gives CDR1 SGHAT, CDR2 FQNNGV. The V and J ends lost 5 bases and 4 bases respectively, with 17 bases between them. CDR3 size: 16 residues.